The source of this T cell receptor (beta chain) is a study of beta chain features in type 1 diabetes. TCRB transcripts that were expressed got sequenced, as all of the isolated RNA had been reverse transcribed. The data were produced by immunoSEQ multiplex PCR, yet TCRdb's version contains in-frame clones alone and is incomplete. Of hundreds of thousands of clones listed, around 13% are singletons. Using CD45RO/CCR7/CD25/CD127/CD95/CD27, CD4+ naive, central memory, regulatory and stem cell-like memory cells were sorted. There are a few counts of this clone. Its specificity is not known. Whole-study findings and limits: All four CD4+ subsets from Type 1 diabetes patients carried moderately but significantly shorter TCRB CDR3s. The naive, central memory and Treg TCRB repertoires looked more alike in patients than they did in healthy donors.

This sequence originates from a woman younger than 30 with type 1 diabetes. The material sequenced was naive CD4+ T cells from blood.

The CDR3 reads CASTHEAVYEQYF. CDR3 nucleotides: TGTGCCAGCACCCACGAAGCGGTCTACGAGCAGTACTTC. J is TRBJ2-7 and V is TRBV6-6, with D tentatively TRBD2 (5 bases). Trimming took 7 bases from V and 3 from J, leaving 13 bases between them. The germline CDR1 and CDR2 sequences are MNHNY and SVGAGI (reference sequence). This CDR3 is built from 13 residues.